Following are 3 T cell receptor beta chains from one sample sequenced in a study of blood T cell repertoires in COVID-19. Produced via immunoSEQ multiplex PCR; TCRdb's table is partial and in-frame only. This sample carries approximately 260,000 clones, about nine tenths of them seen once, and the ten largest clones take approximately 2.2%. Sequencing used peripheral blood. The receptors stem from a man aged 50 or older with acute or convalescent COVID-19.

The chain couples TRBV12-5 to TRBJ2-1; 7 bases fit TRBD2. Germline V gene lookup returns CDR1 LGHNT and CDR2 FRNRAP. Trimming took 0 bases from V and 8 from J; bases not matched to a gene: 10. This CDR3 contains 16 residues. CDR3 DNA sequence: TGTGCTAGTGGTTTGGTAACCGGGGGGTCCCGCGATGAGCAGTTCTTC. It translates to CASGLVTGGSRDEQFF.

The genes are TRBV28 and TRBJ1-1; possible D gene TRBD1, 6 bases. Germline CDR1 MDHEN, CDR2 SYDVKM. V shed 11 bases and J shed 8 bases, with 27 bases lying between them. CDR3 length equals 15 residues. The CDR3 sequence: CASKGGSLEGLEAFF. The CDR3 coding sequence is TGTGCCTCCAAGGGGGGGAGTCTTGAGGGGTTAGAAGCTTTCTTT.

The V call is TRBV7-9, the J call TRBJ2-7, with 12 positions matching TRBD2. The CDR3 sequence is 16 residues long. Germline CDR1 reads SEHNR; CDR2 reads FQNEAQ (reference sequence). Trimming removed 0 bases from V and 6 bases from J; junction bases left unmatched: 6. The DNA for the CDR3 is TGTGCCAGCAGCTTAGCCGGTGGACTAGCGGGGAGCGAGCAGTACTTC. Its translation is CASSLAGGLAGSEQYF.